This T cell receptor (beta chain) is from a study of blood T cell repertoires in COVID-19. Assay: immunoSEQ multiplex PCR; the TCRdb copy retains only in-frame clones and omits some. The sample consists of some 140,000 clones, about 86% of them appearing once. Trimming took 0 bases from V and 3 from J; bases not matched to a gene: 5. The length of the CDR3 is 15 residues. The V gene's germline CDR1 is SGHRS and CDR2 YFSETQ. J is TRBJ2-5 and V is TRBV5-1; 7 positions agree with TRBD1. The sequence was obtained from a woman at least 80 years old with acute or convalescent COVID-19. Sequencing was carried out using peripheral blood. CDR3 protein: CASSLVGTAEETQYF. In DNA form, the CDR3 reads TGCGCCAGCAGCTTGGTGGGGACAGCGGAAGAGACCCAGTACTTC.